Shown below are 21 T cell receptor beta chains from a single sample sequenced in a study of T cells in Graves' hyperthyroidism and ophthalmopathy. Amplification of TCR beta CDR3 regions used RNA as the template. The HTBI primer set was used in a first-round RT-PCR of the TCR CDR3. A single record per CDR3 protein comes from TCRdb applying MiXCR to the multiplex PCR reads. The table shows over 120,000 distinct CDR3 sequences, with over 20% occurring only once. Sequencing used blood. The receptors shown here come from a woman in her forties or fifties with Graves' hyperthyroidism that later progressed to Graves' ophthalmopathy.

In its sample, this clonotype was seen many times. The V gene is TRBV12-3 or TRBV12-4, the J gene TRBJ2-2, with D perhaps matching TRBD1 (6 bases). The CDR3 is made up of 15 amino acids. V shed 1 base and J shed 2 bases, with 8 bases lying between them. The CDR3 reads CASSLVQGNTGELFF. The CDR3 nucleotides are TGTGCCAGCAGTTTAGTACAGGGCAACACCGGGGAGCTGTTTTTT.

This clonotype has a handful of counts. DNA for the CDR3: TGTGCCAGCAGTGAAGAGGGCAGATCCAATTCACCCCTCCACTTT. Protein product: CASSEEGRSNSPLHF. This chain joins TRBV2 and TRBJ1-6; D is ambiguous. The CDR3 consists of 15 residues. The ends were cut back, 1 base at V and 7 bases at J, with 11 bases in the middle. Germline loops: CDR1 SNHLY, CDR2 FYNNEI.

This chain links TRBV12-3 or TRBV12-4 with TRBJ1-2, with 7 bases matching TRBD1. The junction had 7 bases not matched to a gene; V was cut back by 7 bases and J by 8 bases. The CDR3 loop spans 12 amino acids. The chain's CDR3 is CASTFGTVGYTF. In nucleotides, the CDR3 is TGTGCCAGCACCTTCGGGACAGTCGGCTACACCTTC.

The chain carries TRBV5-1 and TRBJ2-7; 8 nucleotides line up with TRBD1. CDR1 and CDR2 (germline): SGHRS, YFSETQ. The CDR3 is made up of 14 amino acids. Losses at the gene ends were 0 bases for V and 8 bases for J; bases not matched to a gene: 7. The CDR3 protein is CASSLAGRRGQQYF. CDR3 DNA sequence: TGCGCCAGCAGCTTGGCTGGGCGCAGGGGGCAGCAGTACTTC.

This clonotype appeared many times. V gene TRBV3-1 combines with J gene TRBJ2-1; weak D call: TRBD2 (5 bases). This CDR3 spans 15 amino acids. In germline, CDR1 is LGHDT, CDR2 YNNKEL (reference sequence). Trimming took 0 bases from V and 4 from J, leaving 10 bases between them. CDR3 nucleotides: TGTGCCAGCAGCCAAGATGCCGGGATTTACAATGAGCAGTTCTTC. Protein: CASSQDAGIYNEQFF.

In its sample, this clonotype was seen many times. The chain links TRBV13 to TRBJ2-1; D not resolved. The CDR3 totals 13 residues. From germline, CDR1 is PRHDT and CDR2 FYEKMQ (reference sequence). V was pared by 1 base and J by 5 bases, with 6 bases between. The CDR3 loop reads CASSLVRDNEQFF. CDR3 nucleotides: TGTGCCAGCAGCTTAGTCCGAGACAATGAGCAGTTCTTC.

V gene TRBV20-1 combines with J gene TRBJ1-5; 8 positions agree with TRBD1. CDR1 is DFQATT, CDR2 SNEGSKA, per germline (reference sequence). The CDR3 extends over 15 amino acids. V shed 0 bases, J shed 7 bases, and the junction held 8 bases outside the gene matches. CDR3 in amino acids: CSARDPDRGYQPQHF. The CDR3 DNA is TGCAGTGCTAGAGATCCCGACAGGGGCTACCAGCCCCAGCATTTT.

This sequence joins TRBV2 and TRBJ1-4; 9 bases align to TRBD1. The CDR3 extends over 13 amino acids. V lost 6 bases and J lost 6; bases outside the gene matches: 2. Germline-derived CDR1 and CDR2 are SNHLY and FYNNEI. In nucleotides, the CDR3 is TGTGCCAGCAGGGGACAGGGTTATGAAAAACTGTTTTTT. It translates to CASRGQGYEKLFF.

This clonotype was recorded at least ten times. The genes are TRBV11-2 and TRBJ1-1; no clear D. Germline V gene data show CDR1 as SGHAT and CDR2 as FQNNGV. The CDR3 is 13 amino acids. Trimming left V 3 bases short and J 2 bases short, with 7 bases between. CDR3: CASSFGINTEAFF. The CDR3 coding sequence is TGTGCCAGCAGCTTCGGGATTAACACTGAAGCTTTCTTT. Combining the CDR3 with reference TRBV11-2 and TRBJ1-1 gives the whole variable domain EAGVAQSPRYKIIEKRQSVAFWCNPISGHATLYWYQQILGQGPKLLIQFQNNGVVDDSQLPKDRFSAERLKGVDSTLKIQPAKLEDSAVYLCASSFGINTEAFFGQGTRLTVV.

This clonotype has more than one count but fewer than ten. CDR3 DNA: TGTGCCAGCAGTCCAAAATCCGGGACTAGCGGGAGGGCCGGAGAGCAGTTCTTC. Amino acid sequence: CASSPKSGTSGRAGEQFF. The V gene is TRBV6-4, the J gene TRBJ2-1; 16 bases are a match to TRBD2. V was clipped by 5 bases and J by 10 bases; unmatched bases: 14. This CDR3 has 18 residues. Germline lookup yields CDR1 MRHNA and CDR2 SNTAGT.

This clonotype came up a few times. The CDR3 DNA follows: TGTGCCAGCAGATTAGGGGCCGAGGCCTACGAGCAGTACTTC. Its translation: CASRLGAEAYEQYF. This chain links TRBV27 with TRBJ2-7; possible D gene TRBD1, 5 bases. V was shortened by 6 bases and J by 2 bases, with 14 bases between the two germline ends. The CDR3 runs to 14 residues. From germline, CDR1 is MNHEY and CDR2 SMNVEV (reference sequence).

This clonotype was seen repeatedly, ten times or more. This chain uses TRBV3-1 with TRBJ1-2; D is ambiguous. This CDR3 contains 15 residues. The germline V gene has CDR1 LGHDT and CDR2 YNNKEL (reference sequence). V lost 2 bases and J lost 0, with 10 bases in between. CDR3 loop: CASSQRTSANYGYTF. CDR3 DNA: TGTGCCAGCAGCCAACGGACTTCCGCTAACTATGGCTACACCTTC.

The V and J genes are TRBV5-6 and TRBJ2-5; D uncertain. Trimming removed 1 base from V and 5 bases from J, with 3 bases in between. Germline CDR1 is SGHDT and CDR2 is YYEEEE. This CDR3 has 11 residues. The CDR3 region has the DNA TGTGCCAGCAGCTTGAGTGAGACCCAGTACTTC. Its translation: CASSLSETQYF.

This clonotype was seen ten or more times. The chain joins TRBV28 to TRBJ2-2; perhaps TRBD1 as D (6 bases). The CDR3 has 17 residues. Germline V gives CDR1 MDHEN, CDR2 SYDVKM. V lost 4 bases and J lost 5, with 20 bases in between. The CDR3 protein is CASSSPLGPDSTGELFF. The CDR3, as DNA: TGTGCCAGCAGTTCGCCCCTGGGTCCGGACAGTACCGGGGAGCTGTTTTTT.

In this sample, this clonotype turned up a few times. Written as DNA, the CDR3 is TGTGCCAGTAGACCTCAGGGAGGTGATTCACCCCTCCACTTT. This sequence encodes CASRPQGGDSPLHF. This chain links TRBV19 with TRBJ1-6; perhaps TRBD1 as D (5 bases). CDR3 size: 14 residues. With 6 bases removed from V and 8 bases from J, the gap between germline ends came to 14 bases. The germline V gene has CDR1 LNHDA and CDR2 SQIVND (reference sequence).

V gene TRBV20-1 combines with J gene TRBJ2-7; the match to TRBD1 covers 11 bases. CDR1 and CDR2 from the germline V gene are DFQATT and SNEGSKA (reference sequence). The CDR3 loop spans 14 amino acids. V gave up 6 bases and J gave up 5 bases; unmatched junction bases: 9. The CDR3 coding sequence is TGCAGTGCAACCAGGGGACAGGGGGTCCACGAGCAGTACTTC. Translation gives CSATRGQGVHEQYF.

This clonotype occurred a few times. The chain uses TRBV20-1 and TRBJ2-4, with a tentative D call TRBD1 (5 bases). From germline, CDR1 is DFQATT and CDR2 SNEGSKA (reference sequence). The CDR3 totals 14 residues. V was pared by 3 bases and J by 6 bases, with 15 bases between. CDR3 coding DNA: TGCAGTGCTAGGGGGCGTGGAGACGGAAACATTCAGTACTTC. It specifies CSARGRGDGNIQYF.

A word on this clonotype: Given a much more abundant clone one base away, this may be a read error. The gene calls are TRBV5-6 and TRBJ1-5; 8 bases align to TRBD1. The germline gives CDR1 SGHDT, CDR2 YYEEEE. The CDR3 contains 16 residues. This CDR3 reads CASSKRTGLSNRPQHF. The DNA for the CDR3 is TGTGCCAGCAGTAAAAGGACAGGGCTTAGCAATCGGCCCCAGCATTTT.

V is TRBV20-1 and J is TRBJ2-7; TRBD1 matches at 9 bases. Losses at the gene ends were 6 bases for V and 2 bases for J; bases not matched to a gene: 8. The CDR3 has 14 amino acids. Germline-derived CDR1 and CDR2 are DFQATT and SNEGSKA (reference sequence). The CDR3 loop reads CSANDRGGTYEQYF. Here the CDR3 DNA reads TGCAGTGCCAACGACAGGGGGGGGACCTACGAGCAGTACTTC.

The CDR3 DNA reads TGTGCCAGCAGTCGAGGAGAGTGGCAAGAGACCCAGTACTTC. This sequence encodes CASSRGEWQETQYF. The chain uses TRBV6-1 and TRBJ2-5, with D uncertain. Trimming cost V 5 bases and J 2 bases, with 12 bases left between them. This CDR3 has 14 residues. Germline values: CDR1 MNHNS, CDR2 SASEGT.

This clonotype showed up many times. This chain joins TRBV20-1 and TRBJ1-1; the D gene is possibly TRBD1 (5 bases). Germline lookup yields CDR1 DFQATT and CDR2 SNEGSKA (reference sequence). V was clipped by 2 bases and J by 0 bases, with 7 bases between them. The CDR3 loop spans 13 amino acids. The CDR3 region has the DNA TGCAGTGCTAGAATGACAGTGAACACTGAAGCTTTCTTT. Protein sequence: CSARMTVNTEAFF.